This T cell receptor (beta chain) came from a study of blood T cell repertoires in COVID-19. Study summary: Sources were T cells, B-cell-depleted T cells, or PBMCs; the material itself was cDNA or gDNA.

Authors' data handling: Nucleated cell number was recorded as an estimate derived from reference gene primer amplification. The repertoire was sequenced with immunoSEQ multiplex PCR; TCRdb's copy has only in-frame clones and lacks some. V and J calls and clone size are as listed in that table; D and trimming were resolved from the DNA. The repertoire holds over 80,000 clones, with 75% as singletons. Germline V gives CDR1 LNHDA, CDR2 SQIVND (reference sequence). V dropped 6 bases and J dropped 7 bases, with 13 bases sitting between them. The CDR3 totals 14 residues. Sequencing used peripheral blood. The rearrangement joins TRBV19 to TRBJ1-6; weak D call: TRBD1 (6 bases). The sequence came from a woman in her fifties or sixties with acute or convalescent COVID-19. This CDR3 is CASRGAGVNSPLHF. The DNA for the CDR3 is TGTGCCAGTAGGGGGGCAGGGGTCAATTCACCCCTCCACTTT. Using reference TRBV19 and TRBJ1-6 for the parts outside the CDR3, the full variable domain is DGGITQSPKYLFRKEGQNVTLSCEQNLNHDAMYWYRQDPGQGLRLIYYSQIVNDFQKGDIAEGYSVSREKKESFPLTVTSAQKNPTAFYLCASRGAGVNSPLHFGNGTRLTVT.